This TCR beta chain was observed in a study of blood T cell repertoires in COVID-19. This CDR3 contains 14 residues. Germline CDR1 is MGHDK and CDR2 is SYGVNS. Trimming took 3 bases from V and 1 from J, leaving 6 bases between them. Method: immunoSEQ multiplex PCR; TCRdb's copy keeps in-frame clones and lacks some. Among roughly 38,000 clones, approximately 93% were seen once, and the ten largest hold 2.2%. The gene calls are TRBV25-1 and TRBJ2-2; TRBD2 is a possible D gene (5 bases). This sequence originates from a man aged 50 or older with active COVID-19. Sequencing was done on a sample of peripheral blood. The CDR3: CASSDTRNTGELFF. Here the CDR3 DNA reads TGTGCCAGCAGTGATACTAGGAACACCGGGGAGCTGTTTTTT.